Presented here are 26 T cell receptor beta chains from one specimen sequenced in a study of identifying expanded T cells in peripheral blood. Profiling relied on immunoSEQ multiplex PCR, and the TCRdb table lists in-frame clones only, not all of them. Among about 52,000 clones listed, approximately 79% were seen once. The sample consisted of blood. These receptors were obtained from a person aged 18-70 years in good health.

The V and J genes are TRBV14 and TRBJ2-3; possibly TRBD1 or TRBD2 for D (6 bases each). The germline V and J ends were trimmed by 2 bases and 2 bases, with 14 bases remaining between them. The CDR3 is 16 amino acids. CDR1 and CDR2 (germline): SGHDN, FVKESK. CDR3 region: CASSQNLGGNTDTQYF. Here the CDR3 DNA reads TGTGCCAGCAGCCAAAACCTGGGGGGCAACACAGATACGCAGTATTTT.

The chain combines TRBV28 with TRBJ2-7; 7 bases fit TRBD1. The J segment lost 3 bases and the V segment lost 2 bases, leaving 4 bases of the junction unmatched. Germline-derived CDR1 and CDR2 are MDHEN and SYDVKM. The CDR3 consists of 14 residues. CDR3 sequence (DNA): TGTGCCAGCAGTTTAGCGCGACAGGGCTACGAGCAGTACTTC. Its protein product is CASSLARQGYEQYF.

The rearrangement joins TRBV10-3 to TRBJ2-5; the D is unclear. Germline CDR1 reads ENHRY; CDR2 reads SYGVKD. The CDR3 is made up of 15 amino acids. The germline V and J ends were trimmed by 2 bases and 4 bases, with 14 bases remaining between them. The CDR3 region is CAISEGMQSTETQYF. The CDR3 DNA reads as TGTGCCATCAGTGAGGGAATGCAAAGTACAGAGACCCAGTACTTC.

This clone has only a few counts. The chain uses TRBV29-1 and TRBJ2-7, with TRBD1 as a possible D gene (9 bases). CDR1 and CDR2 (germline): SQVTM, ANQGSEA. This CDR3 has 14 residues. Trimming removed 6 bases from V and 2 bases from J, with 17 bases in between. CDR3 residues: CSVLGGDRAYEQYF. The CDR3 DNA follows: TGCAGCGTCCTCGGGGGGGACAGGGCCTACGAGCAGTACTTC.

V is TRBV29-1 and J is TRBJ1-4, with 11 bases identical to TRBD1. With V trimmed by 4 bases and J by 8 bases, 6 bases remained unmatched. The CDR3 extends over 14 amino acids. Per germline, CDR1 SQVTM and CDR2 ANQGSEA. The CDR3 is CSVGGTGGGEKLFF. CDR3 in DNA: TGCAGCGTTGGAGGGACAGGGGGTGGGGAAAAACTGTTTTTT.

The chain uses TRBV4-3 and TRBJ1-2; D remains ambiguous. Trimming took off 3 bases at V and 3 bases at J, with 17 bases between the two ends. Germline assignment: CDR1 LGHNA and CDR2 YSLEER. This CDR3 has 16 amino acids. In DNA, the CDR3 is TGCGCCAGCAGCCAGGAATCGGGGAACAACCACTATGGCTACACCTTC. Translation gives CASSQESGNNHYGYTF.

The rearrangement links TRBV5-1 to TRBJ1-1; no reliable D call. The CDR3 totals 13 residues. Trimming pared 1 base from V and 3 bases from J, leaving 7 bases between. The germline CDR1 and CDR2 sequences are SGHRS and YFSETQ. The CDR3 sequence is CASSLLKDTEAFF. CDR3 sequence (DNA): TGCGCCAGCAGCTTGTTAAAAGACACTGAAGCTTTCTTT.

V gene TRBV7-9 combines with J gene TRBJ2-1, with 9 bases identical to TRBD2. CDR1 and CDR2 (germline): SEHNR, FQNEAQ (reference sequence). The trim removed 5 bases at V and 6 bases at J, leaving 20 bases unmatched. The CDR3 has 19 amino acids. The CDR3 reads CASSPIPGQPGLAVNEQFF. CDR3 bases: TGTGCCAGCAGCCCGATTCCGGGCCAACCGGGACTAGCAGTCAATGAGCAGTTCTTC. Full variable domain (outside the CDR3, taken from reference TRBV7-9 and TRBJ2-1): DTGVSQNPRHKITKRGQNVTFRCDPISEHNRLYWYRQTLGQGPEFLTYFQNEAQLEKSRLLSDRFSAERPKGSFSTLEIQRTEQGDSAMYLCASSPIPGQPGLAVNEQFFGPGTRLTVL.

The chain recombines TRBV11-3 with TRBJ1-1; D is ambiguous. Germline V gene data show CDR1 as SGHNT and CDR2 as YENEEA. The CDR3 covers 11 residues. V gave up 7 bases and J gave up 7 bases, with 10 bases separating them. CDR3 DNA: TGTGCCAGCACCTCGGGGATTGAAGCTTTCTTT. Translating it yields CASTSGIEAFF.

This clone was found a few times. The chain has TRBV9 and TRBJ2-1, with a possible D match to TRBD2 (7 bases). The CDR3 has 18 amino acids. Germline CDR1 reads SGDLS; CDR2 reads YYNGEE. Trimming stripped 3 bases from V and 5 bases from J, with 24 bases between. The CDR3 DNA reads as TGTGCCAGCAGCGAACTCCCCCCGGGGGGCCCCCTAAACAATGAGCAGTTCTTC. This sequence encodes CASSELPPGGPLNNEQFF.

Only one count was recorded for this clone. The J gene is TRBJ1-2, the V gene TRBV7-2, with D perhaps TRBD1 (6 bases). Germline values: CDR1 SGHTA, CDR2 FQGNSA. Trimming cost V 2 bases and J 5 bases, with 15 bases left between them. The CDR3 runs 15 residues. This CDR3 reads CASSLFSGTSYGYTF. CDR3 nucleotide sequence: TGTGCCAGCAGCTTATTCTCTGGGACATCGTATGGCTACACCTTC.

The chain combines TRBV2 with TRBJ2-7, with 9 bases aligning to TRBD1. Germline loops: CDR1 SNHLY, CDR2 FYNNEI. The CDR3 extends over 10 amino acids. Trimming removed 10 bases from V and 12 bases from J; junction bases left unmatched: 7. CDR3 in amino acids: CATGTGGLYF. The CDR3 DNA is TGTGCCACAGGTACAGGGGGCTTGTACTTC.

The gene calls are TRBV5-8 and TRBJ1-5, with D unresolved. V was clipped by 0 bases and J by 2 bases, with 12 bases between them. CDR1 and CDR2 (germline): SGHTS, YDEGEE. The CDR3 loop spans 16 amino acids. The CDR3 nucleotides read TGTGCCAGCAGCTTGGAACGGGGAAGGCGCAATCAGCCCCAGCATTTT. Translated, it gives CASSLERGRRNQPQHF.

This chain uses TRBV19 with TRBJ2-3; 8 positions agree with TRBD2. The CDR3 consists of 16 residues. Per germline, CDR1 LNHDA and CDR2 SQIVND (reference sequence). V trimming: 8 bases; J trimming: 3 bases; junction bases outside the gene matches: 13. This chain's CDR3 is CASRKPPGGRTDTQYF. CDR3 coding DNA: TGTGCCAGTCGAAAACCCCCGGGGGGGCGAACAGATACGCAGTATTTT.

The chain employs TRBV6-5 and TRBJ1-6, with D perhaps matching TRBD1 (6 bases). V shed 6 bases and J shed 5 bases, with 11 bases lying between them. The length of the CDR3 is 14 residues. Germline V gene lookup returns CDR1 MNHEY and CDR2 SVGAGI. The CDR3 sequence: CASRGDTDNSPLHF. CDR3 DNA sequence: TGTGCCAGCAGGGGGGACACCGATAATTCACCCCTCCACTTT.

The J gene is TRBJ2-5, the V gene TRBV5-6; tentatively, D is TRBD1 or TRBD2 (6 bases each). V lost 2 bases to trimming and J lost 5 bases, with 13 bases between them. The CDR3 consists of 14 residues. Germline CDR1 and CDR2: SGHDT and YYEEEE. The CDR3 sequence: CASSLWGARETQYF. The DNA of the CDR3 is TGTGCCAGCAGCTTATGGGGGGCGAGGGAGACCCAGTACTTC. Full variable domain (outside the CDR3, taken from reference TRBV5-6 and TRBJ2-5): DAGVTQSPTHLIKTRGQQVTLRCSPKSGHDTVSWYQQALGQGPQFIFQYYEEEERQRGNFPDRFSGHQFPNYSSELNVNALLLGDSALYLCASSLWGARETQYFGPGTRLLVL.

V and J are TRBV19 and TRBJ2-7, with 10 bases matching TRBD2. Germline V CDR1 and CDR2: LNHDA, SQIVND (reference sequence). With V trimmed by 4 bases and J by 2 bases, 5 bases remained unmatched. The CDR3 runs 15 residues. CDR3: CASSTGLAETYEQYF. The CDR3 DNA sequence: TGTGCCAGTAGTACCGGACTAGCGGAGACCTACGAGCAGTACTTC.

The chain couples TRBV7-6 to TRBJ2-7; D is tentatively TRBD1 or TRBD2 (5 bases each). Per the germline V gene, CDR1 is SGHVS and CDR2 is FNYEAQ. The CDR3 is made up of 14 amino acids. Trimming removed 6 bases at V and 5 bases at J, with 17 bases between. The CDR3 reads CASSAGGRDHEQYF. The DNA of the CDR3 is TGTGCCAGCAGTGCCGGAGGCAGGGACCACGAGCAGTACTTC. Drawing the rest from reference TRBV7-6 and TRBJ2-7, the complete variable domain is GAGVSQSPRYKVTKRGQDVALRCDPISGHVSLYWYRQALGQGPEFLTYFNYEAQQDKSGLPNDRFSAERPEGSISTLTIQRTEQRDSAMYRCASSAGGRDHEQYFGPGTRLTVT.

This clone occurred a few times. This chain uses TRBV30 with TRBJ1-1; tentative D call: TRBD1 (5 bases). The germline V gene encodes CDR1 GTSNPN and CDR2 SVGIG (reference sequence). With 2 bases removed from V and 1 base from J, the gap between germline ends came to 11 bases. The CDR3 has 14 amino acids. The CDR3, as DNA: TGTGCCTGGAGTCGAGTGGGGGGGAACACTGAAGCTTTCTTT. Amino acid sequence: CAWSRVGGNTEAFF.

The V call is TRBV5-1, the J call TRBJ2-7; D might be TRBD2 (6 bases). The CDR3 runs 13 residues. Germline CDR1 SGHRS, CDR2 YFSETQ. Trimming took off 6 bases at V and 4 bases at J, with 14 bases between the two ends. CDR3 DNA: TGCGCCAGCATTGGGGGGTATGCGTACGAGCAGTACGTC. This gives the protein CASIGGYAYEQYV.

The CDR3 is CASSVTSGSTDTQYF. CDR3 in DNA: TGTGCCAGCAGTGTGACTAGCGGGAGCACAGATACGCAGTATTTT. This chain joins TRBV6-4 and TRBJ2-3; 10 bases fit TRBD2. The germline gives CDR1 MRHNA, CDR2 SNTAGT. CDR3 length: 15 amino acids. With V trimmed by 4 bases and J by 0 bases, 1 base remained unmatched.

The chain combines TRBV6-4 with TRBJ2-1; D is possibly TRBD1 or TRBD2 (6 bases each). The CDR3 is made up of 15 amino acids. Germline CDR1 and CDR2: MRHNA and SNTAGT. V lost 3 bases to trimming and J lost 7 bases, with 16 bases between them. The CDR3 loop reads CASSEQGMAGNEQFF. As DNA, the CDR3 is TGTGCCAGCAGTGAGCAGGGGATGGCGGGGAATGAGCAGTTCTTC.

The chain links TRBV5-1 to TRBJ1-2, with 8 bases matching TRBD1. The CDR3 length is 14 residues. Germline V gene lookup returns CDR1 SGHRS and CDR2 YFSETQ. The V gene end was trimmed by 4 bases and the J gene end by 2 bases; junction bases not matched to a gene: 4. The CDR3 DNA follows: TGCGCCAGCAGCCAACAGGGGGAGAACTATGGCTACACCTTC. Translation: CASSQQGENYGYTF. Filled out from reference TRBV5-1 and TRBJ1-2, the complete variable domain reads KAGVTQTPRYLIKTRGQQVTLSCSPISGHRSVSWYQQTPGQGLQFLFEYFSETQRNKGNFPGRFSGRQFSNSRSEMNVSTLELGDSALYLCASSQQGENYGYTFGSGTRLTVV.

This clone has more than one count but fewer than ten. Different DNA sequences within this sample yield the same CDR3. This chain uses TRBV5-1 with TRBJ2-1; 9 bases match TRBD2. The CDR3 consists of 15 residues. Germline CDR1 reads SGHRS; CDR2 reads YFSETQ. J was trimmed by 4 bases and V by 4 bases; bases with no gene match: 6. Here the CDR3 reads CASSVTSGHYNEQFF. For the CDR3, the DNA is TGCGCCAGCAGCGTGACTAGCGGACATTACAATGAGCAGTTCTTC.

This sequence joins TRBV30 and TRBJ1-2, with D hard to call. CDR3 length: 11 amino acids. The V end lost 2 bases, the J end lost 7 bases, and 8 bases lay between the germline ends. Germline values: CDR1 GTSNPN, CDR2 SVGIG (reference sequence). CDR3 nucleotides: TGTGCCTGGAGTCCGGGGTCTGGCTACACCTTC. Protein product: CAWSPGSGYTF.

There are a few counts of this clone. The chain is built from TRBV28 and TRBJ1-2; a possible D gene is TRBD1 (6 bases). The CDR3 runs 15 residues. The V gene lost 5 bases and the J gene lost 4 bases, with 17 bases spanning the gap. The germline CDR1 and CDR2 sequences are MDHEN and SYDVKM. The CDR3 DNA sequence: TGTGCCAGCAGTCATGAACAGGGTTTGGGCTATGGCTACACCTTC. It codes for CASSHEQGLGYGYTF.